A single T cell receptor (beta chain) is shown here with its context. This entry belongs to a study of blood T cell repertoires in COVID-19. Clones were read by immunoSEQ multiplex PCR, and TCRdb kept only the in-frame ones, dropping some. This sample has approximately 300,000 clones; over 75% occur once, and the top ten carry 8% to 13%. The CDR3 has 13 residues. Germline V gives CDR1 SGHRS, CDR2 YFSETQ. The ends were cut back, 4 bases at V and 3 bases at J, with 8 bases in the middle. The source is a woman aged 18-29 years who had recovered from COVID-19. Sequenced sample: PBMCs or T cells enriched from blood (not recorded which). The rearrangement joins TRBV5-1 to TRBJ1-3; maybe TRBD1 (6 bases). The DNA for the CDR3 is TGCGCCAGCAGCGTGGACAGTGGAAACACCATATATTTT. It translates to CASSVDSGNTIYF.